The rows below give T cell receptor beta chains drawn from one sample of a study of T cell responses to AZD1222 COVID-19 vaccine. TCRdb keeps only in-frame clones here, not all; method: immunoSEQ multiplex PCR. This sample has over 25,000 clones; about three quarters occur once, and the top ten carry 5% to 6.5%. The sample consisted of peripheral blood, taken on day 0 of AZD1222 vaccination. Every receptor here comes from an adult in good health. Each CDR3 is given with its conserved first and last residue. Fields, in order: clone size, D gene, J gene, V gene, CDR3 protein, CDR3 DNA. D genes are given only for firm matches. Size values are once, few and many counts, or a class for expanded clones, and some rows have none.

size: -
D: -
J: TRBJ1-2
V: TRBV7-9
CDR3: CASSLSGSVYGYTF
DNA: TGTGCCAGCAGCTTGTCAGGGTCGGTTTATGGCTACACCTTC

size: -
D: -
J: TRBJ1-5
V: TRBV5-1
CDR3: CARSHQPQHF
DNA: TGCGCCAGGTCTCATCAGCCCCAGCATTTT

size: -
D: TRBD2
J: TRBJ2-1
V: TRBV7-9
CDR3: CASSPSGSSHNEQFF
DNA: TGTGCCAGCAGCCCTAGCGGGTCTAGCCACAATGAGCAGTTCTTC

size: -
D: TRBD1
J: TRBJ1-5
V: TRBV6-5
CDR3: CASSYDRGNPQHF
DNA: TGTGCCAGCAGTTACGACAGGGGGAACCCCCAGCACTTT

size: -
D: TRBD1
J: TRBJ2-5
V: TRBV27
CDR3: CASSPRRTGYETQYF
DNA: TGTGCCAGCAGTCCAAGACGGACAGGGTACGAGACCCAGTACTTC

size: -
D: TRBD1
J: TRBJ1-2
V: TRBV19
CDR3: CASRPGTGGKYGYTF
DNA: TGTGCCAGTAGGCCCGGGACAGGGGGAAAATATGGCTACACCTTC

size: -
D: -
J: TRBJ2-2
V: TRBV5-1
CDR3: CASSLVGAGELFF
DNA: TGCGCCAGCAGCTTGGTTGGAGCTGGGGAGCTGTTTTTT

size: -
D: -
J: TRBJ2-1
V: TRBV5-6
CDR3: CASSQNPSQGWEIQFF
DNA: TGTGCCAGCAGCCAGAACCCTAGCCAGGGGTGGGAAATTCAATTCTTC

size: -
D: TRBD1
J: TRBJ2-4
V: TRBV12-3/TRBV12-4
CDR3: CASSFASQGPLYF
DNA: TGTGCCAGCAGTTTTGCCTCACAGGGGCCCCTGTACTTC

size: -
D: -
J: TRBJ2-7
V: TRBV10-3
CDR3: CAINGAGQSYEQYF
DNA: TGTGCCATCAACGGTGCTGGACAGTCCTACGAGCAGTACTTC

size: -
D: TRBD1
J: TRBJ1-3
V: TRBV19
CDR3: CASTPRTESQWGEGTGSGNTIYF
DNA: TGTGCCAGTACTCCGAGAACGGAGAGTCAGTGGGGGGAAGGGACAGGCTCTGGAAACACCATATATTTT

size: once
D: -
J: TRBJ1-2
V: TRBV5-1
CDR3: CASSVEPTGYGYTF
DNA: TGCGCCAGCAGCGTGGAACCCACTGGCTATGGCTACACCTTC

size: -
D: -
J: TRBJ1-2
V: TRBV7-9
CDR3: CASSPRRNYGYTF
DNA: TGTGCCAGCAGCCCACGACGGAACTATGGCTACACCTTC

size: -
D: -
J: TRBJ2-3
V: TRBV10-3
CDR3: CAISDNVDYTQYF
DNA: TGTGCCATCAGTGATAATGTGGACTATACGCAGTATTTT

size: -
D: TRBD2
J: TRBJ2-5
V: TRBV5-4
CDR3: CASSWTSGGKETQYF
DNA: TGTGCCAGCAGCTGGACTAGCGGGGGTAAGGAGACCCAGTACTTC

size: -
D: -
J: TRBJ1-1
V: TRBV13
CDR3: CASRENQGEGTEAFF
DNA: TGTGCCAGCAGAGAAAACCAGGGAGAGGGGACTGAAGCTTTCTTT

size: -
D: -
J: TRBJ1-3
V: TRBV5-1
CDR3: CASRSDRTSGNTIYF
DNA: TGCGCCAGCAGGTCGGACAGAACTTCTGGAAACACCATATATTTT